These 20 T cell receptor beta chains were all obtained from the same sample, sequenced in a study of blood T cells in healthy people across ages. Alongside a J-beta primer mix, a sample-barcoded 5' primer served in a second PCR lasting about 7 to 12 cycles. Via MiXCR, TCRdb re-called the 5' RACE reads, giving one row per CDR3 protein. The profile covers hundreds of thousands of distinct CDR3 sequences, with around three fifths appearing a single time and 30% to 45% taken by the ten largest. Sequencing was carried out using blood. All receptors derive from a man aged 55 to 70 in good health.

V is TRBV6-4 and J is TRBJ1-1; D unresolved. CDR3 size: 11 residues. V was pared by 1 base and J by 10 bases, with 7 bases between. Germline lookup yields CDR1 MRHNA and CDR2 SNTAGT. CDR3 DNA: TGTGCCAGCAGTGACTGGCGGCGAGCTTTCTTT. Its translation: CASSDWRRAFF.

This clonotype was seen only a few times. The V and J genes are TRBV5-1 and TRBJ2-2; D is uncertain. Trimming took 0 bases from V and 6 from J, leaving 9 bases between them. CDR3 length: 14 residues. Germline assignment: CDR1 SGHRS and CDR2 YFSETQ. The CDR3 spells CASSLGQAPGELFF. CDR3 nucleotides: TGCGCCAGCAGCTTGGGCCAGGCCCCCGGGGAGCTGTTTTTT.

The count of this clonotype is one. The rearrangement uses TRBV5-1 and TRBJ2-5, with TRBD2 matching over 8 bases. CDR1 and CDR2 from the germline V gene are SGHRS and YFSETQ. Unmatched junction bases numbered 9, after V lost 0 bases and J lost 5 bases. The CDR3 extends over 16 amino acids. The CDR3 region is CASSLALGGGKETQYF. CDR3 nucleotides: TGCGCCAGCAGCTTGGCCCTAGGCGGGGGGAAGGAGACCCAGTACTTC.

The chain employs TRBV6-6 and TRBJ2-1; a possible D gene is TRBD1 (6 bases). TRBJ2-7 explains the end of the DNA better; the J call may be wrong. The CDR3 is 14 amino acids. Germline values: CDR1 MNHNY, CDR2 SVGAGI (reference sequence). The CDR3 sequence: CASGTTGQYNEQYF. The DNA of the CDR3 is TGTGCCAGCGGCACCACCGGACAGTACAATGAGCAGTACTTC.

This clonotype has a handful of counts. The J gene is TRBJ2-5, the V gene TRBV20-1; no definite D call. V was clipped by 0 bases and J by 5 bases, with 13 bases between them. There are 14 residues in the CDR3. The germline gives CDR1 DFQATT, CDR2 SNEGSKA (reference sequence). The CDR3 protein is CSARDAASVETQYF. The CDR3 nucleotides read TGCAGTGCTAGAGATGCGGCTAGTGTTGAGACCCAGTACTTC.

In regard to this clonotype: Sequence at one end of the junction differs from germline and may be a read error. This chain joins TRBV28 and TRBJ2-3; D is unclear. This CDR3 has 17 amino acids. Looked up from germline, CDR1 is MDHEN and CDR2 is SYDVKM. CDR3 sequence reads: CTSSPTSGASYTDTQYF. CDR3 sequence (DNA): TGTACCAGCAGCCCCACCTCCGGAGCATCTTACACAGATACGCAGTATTTT.

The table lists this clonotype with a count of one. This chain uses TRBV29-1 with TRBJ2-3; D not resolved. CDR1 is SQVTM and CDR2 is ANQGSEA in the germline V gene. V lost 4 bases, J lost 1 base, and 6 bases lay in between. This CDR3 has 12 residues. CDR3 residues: CSVVTGTDTQYF. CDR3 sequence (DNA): TGCAGCGTTGTCACCGGCACAGATACGCAGTATTTT.

The CDR3 bases are TGCGCCAGCAGCTTGGACAGACTAGCGGGGGATGAGACCCAGTACTTC. Amino acids: CASSLDRLAGDETQYF. V is TRBV5-1 and J is TRBJ2-5; 12 bases agree with TRBD2. The CDR3 totals 16 residues. The V gene's germline CDR1 is SGHRS and CDR2 YFSETQ. The ends lost 0 bases at V and 5 bases at J; junction bases unmatched: 5.

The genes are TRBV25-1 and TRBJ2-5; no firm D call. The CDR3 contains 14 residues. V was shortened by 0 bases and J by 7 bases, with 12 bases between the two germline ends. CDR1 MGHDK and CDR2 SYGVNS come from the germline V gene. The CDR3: CASSEYGPPGTQYF. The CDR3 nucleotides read TGTGCCAGCAGTGAATACGGACCCCCGGGGACCCAGTACTTC. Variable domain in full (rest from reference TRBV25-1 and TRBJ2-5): EADIYQTPRYLVIGTGKKITLECSQTMGHDKMYWYQQDPGMELHLIHYSYGVNSTEKGDLSSESTVSRIRTEHFPLTLESARPSHTSQYLCASSEYGPPGTQYFGPGTRLLVL.

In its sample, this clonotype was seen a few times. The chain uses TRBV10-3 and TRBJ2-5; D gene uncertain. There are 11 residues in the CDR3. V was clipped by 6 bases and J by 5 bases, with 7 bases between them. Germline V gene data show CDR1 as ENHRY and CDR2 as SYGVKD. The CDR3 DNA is TGTGCCATCAGCCTTGGCGAGACCCAGTACTTC. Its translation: CAISLGETQYF.

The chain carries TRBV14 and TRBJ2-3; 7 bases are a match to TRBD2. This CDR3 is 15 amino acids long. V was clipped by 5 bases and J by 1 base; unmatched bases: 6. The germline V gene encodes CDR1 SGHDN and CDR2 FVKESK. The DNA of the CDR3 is TGTGCCAGCAGCTTGTCCGCGGGGGGCACAGATACGCAGTATTTT. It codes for CASSLSAGGTDTQYF.

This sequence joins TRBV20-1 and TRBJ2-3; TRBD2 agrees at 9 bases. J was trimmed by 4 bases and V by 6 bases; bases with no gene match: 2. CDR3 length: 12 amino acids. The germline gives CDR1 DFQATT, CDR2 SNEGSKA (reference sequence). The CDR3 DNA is TGCAGTGCCAGGACTAGCGCAGATACGCAGTATTTT. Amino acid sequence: CSARTSADTQYF.

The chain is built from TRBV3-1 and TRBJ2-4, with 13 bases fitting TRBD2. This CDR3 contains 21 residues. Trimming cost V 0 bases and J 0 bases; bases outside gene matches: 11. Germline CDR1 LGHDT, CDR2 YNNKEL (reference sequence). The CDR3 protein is CASSQERLAGGIPTAKNIQYF. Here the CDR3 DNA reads TGTGCCAGCAGCCAAGAGAGACTAGCGGGGGGCATACCGACAGCCAAAAACATTCAGTACTTC.

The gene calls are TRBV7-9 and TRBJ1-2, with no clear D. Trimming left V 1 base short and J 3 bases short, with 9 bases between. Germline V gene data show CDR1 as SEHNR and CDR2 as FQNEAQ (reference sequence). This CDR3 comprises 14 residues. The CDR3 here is CASSLGGGHYGYTF. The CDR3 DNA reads TGTGCCAGCAGCTTAGGGGGAGGGCACTATGGCTACACCTTC.

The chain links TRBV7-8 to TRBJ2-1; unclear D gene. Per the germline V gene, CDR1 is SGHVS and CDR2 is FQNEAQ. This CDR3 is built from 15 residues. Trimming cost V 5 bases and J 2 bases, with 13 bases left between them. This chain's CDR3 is CASSPLAVTYNEQFF. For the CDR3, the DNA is TGTGCCAGCAGCCCCCTCGCGGTTACCTACAATGAGCAGTTCTTC.

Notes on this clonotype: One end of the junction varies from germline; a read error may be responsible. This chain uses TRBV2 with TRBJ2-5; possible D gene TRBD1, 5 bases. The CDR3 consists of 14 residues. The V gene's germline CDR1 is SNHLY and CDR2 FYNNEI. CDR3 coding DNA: TGCGCCAGCAGCAGGGCACACTCCCAAGAGACCCAGTACTTC. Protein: CASSRAHSQETQYF.

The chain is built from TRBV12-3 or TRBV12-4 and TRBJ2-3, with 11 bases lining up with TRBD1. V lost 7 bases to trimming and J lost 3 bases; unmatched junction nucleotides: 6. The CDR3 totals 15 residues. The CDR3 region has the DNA TGTGCCAGCACCCCGGACAGGGGGCCAACAGATACGCAGTATTTT. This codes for CASTPDRGPTDTQYF.

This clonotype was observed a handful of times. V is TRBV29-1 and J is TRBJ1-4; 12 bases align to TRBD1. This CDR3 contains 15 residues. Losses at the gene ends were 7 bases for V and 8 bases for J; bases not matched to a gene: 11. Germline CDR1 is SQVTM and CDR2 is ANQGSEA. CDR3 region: CSAAPSGTGGEKLFF. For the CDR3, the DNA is TGCAGCGCTGCCCCGTCCGGGACAGGGGGCGAAAAACTGTTTTTT.

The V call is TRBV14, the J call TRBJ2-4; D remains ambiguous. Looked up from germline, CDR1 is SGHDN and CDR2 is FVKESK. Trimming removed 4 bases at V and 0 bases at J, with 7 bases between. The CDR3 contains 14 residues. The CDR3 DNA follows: TGTGCCAGCAGCCCTGAGCTAGCCAAAAACATTCAGTACTTC. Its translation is CASSPELAKNIQYF.

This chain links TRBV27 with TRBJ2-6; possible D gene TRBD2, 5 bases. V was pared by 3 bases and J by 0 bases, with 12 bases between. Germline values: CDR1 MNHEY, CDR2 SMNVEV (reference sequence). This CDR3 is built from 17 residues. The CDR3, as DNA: TGTGCCAGCAGTTTCTTTACCCGGGGCTCTGGGGCCAACGTCCTGACTTTC. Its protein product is CASSFFTRGSGANVLTF.